These T cell receptor beta chains were read from a single sample in a study of shared clonotypes between healthy human individuals. Libraries were prepared by immunoSEQ multiplex PCR; TCRdb keeps only in-frame clonotypes and omits some of them. The sample shows around 370,000 clones, just over 95% of them seen only once. The sequenced material came from memory CD8+ T cells sorted from blood. These receptors originate from a man aged 25 to 40 in good health. The CDR3 runs from the conserved cysteine through the conserved F or W. The D gene is left open where the match is weak. Clone size is given for some rows only: seen once, a few or many times, or a class if the clone is expanded.

V,D,size,J,CDR3,DNA
TRBV21-1,-,-,TRBJ2-7,CASTPGPTGWDEQYF,TGTGCCAGCACCCCCGGCCCCACAGGGTGGGACGAGCAGTACTTC
TRBV11-2,-,-,TRBJ2-5,CASSLDFRDFQETQYF,TGTGCCAGCAGCTTAGATTTCAGGGACTTCCAAGAGACCCAGTACTTC
TRBV30,TRBD1,-,TRBJ2-5,CAWSVQGMGTQYF,TGTGCCTGGAGTGTACAGGGGATGGGGACCCAGTACTTC
TRBV19,-,-,TRBJ2-5,CASSIDPEETQYF,TGTGCCAGTAGTATAGATCCGGAGGAGACCCAGTACTTC
TRBV28,TRBD2,once,TRBJ2-4,CASGGPGLADF,TGTGCCAGCGGGGGCCCGGGACTAGCGGACTTC
TRBV27,TRBD2,-,TRBJ2-4,CASSLSGRAKNIQYF,TGTGCCAGCAGTTTATCCGGGAGGGCCAAAAACATTCAGTACTTC
TRBV6-6,-,-,TRBJ2-1,CASSRDRLFPNEQFF,TGTGCCAGCAGCCGTGACAGGCTCTTCCCCAATGAGCAGTTCTTC
TRBV14,-,-,TRBJ2-5,CASSQGFIVQETQYF,TGTGCCAGCAGCCAAGGTTTTATCGTCCAAGAGACCCAGTACTTC
TRBV9,-,-,TRBJ2-1,CASSVAHYNEQFF,TGTGCCAGCAGCGTAGCCCACTACAATGAGCAGTTCTTC
TRBV10-3,-,-,TRBJ1-3,CAISQGTGNTIYF,TGTGCCATCAGTCAGGGAACTGGAAACACCATATATTTT
TRBV18,TRBD1,-,TRBJ2-2,CASSQQGARSGELFF,TGTGCCAGCTCCCAACAGGGGGCGCGGTCCGGGGAGCTGTTTTTT
TRBV30,-,-,TRBJ2-2,CAWSVQNTGELFF,TGTGCCTGGAGTGTACAGAACACCGGGGAGCTGTTTTTT
TRBV15,-,-,TRBJ2-1,CATSRDASSYNEQFF,TGTGCCACCAGCAGAGATGCTAGCTCCTACAATGAGCAGTTCTTC
TRBV5-6,-,-,TRBJ1-4,CASSLERPLHEKLFF,TGTGCCAGCAGCTTGGAACGGCCCCTCCATGAAAAACTGTTTTTT